Described below is a single TCR beta chain sequence and its context. As yet, its antigen is unknown. The germline CDR1 and CDR2 sequences are LNHNV and YYDKDF (reference sequence). The CDR3 covers 15 residues. The data were obtained in a study of T cells expressing NK-cell markers. UMIs accompanied the 5'RACE template switching by which TCR beta cDNA was made. TCRdb re-called the 5' RACE reads and shows each CDR3 protein once, DNA omitted. Its listing shows some 440,000 distinct CDR3 sequences. Study outcomes and limitations: Topping the CD3+CD56-NKG2C+ fraction as well were these clonotypes, in a few donors. Of CD8+ T cells, roughly 1.0-8% belonged to dominant NKG2C+ clonotypes in six donors.

The source is a woman between 45 and 65 years old in good health. The chain couples TRBV15 to TRBJ2-4; the TCRdb D gene call, TRBD1, has no DNA to confirm it. The source material was blood T cells: a sorted CD56 or NKG2C T cell subset, CD4+ or CD8+ T cells, or bulk PBMC T cells (not recorded which). CDR3 protein: CATSQGAGSKNIQYF.